This entry lists 29 T cell receptor beta chains sequenced from one sample in a study of CD8 T cells in ankylosing spondylitis. Study-level points and caveats: Ankylosing spondylitis blood appeared to be characterized by a TCR beta motif of several highly homologous variants.

TCRdb independently ran MiXCR on the 5' RACE reads; one entry per CDR3 protein. In the table there are about 540,000 distinct CDR3 sequences, over 9.5% of which are singletons. No antigen has been identified for these receptors. Sequenced material: blood, either unsorted or a sorted T cell fraction (not recorded which). Source of these receptors: a male donor with ankylosing spondylitis.

The rearrangement links TRBV4-2 to TRBJ2-5, with TRBD2 matching 12 bases. The CDR3 contains 18 residues. Germline V gives CDR1 LGHNA, CDR2 YNFKEQ. The junction had 10 bases not matched to a gene; V was cut back by 1 base and J by 4 bases. The CDR3 here is CASSQADRASGRAETQYF. The CDR3, as DNA: TGTGCCAGCAGCCAAGCGGATAGGGCTAGCGGGAGGGCAGAGACCCAGTACTTC.

The chain links TRBV9 to TRBJ1-2, with 8 bases lining up with TRBD1. The CDR3 totals 15 residues. Germline V CDR1 and CDR2: SGDLS, YYNGEE. V trimming: 3 bases; J trimming: 4 bases; junction bases outside the gene matches: 8. CDR3 sequence (DNA): TGTGCCAGCAGCGAGAACAGGGGGAGCTCCTATGGCTACACCTTC. This translates into CASSENRGSSYGYTF.

This clonotype was detected a few times. This chain joins TRBV12-3 or TRBV12-4 and TRBJ1-3; D call uncertain. This CDR3 contains 13 residues. V was pared by 1 base and J by 8 bases, with 9 bases between. Here the CDR3 DNA reads TGTGCCAGCAGTTTAGGACACTTGGACACCATATATTTT. Translated: CASSLGHLDTIYF.

The J gene is TRBJ2-1, the V gene TRBV7-2, with TRBD1 as a possible D gene (5 bases). CDR1 is SGHTA, CDR2 FQGNSA, per germline. The CDR3 is made up of 14 amino acids. Trimming stripped 2 bases from V and 4 bases from J, with 9 bases between. The CDR3 is CASSLSQVYNEQFF. CDR3 nucleotides: TGTGCCAGCAGCTTATCACAGGTGTACAATGAGCAGTTCTTC.

J is TRBJ2-5 and V is TRBV18; D tentatively reads TRBD1 or TRBD2 (5 bases each). Germline V CDR1 and CDR2: KGHSH, LQKENI. This CDR3 is built from 13 residues. V shed 4 bases and J shed 5 bases, with 11 bases lying between them. The CDR3: CASSQAEGETQYF. DNA of the CDR3: TGTGCCAGCTCACAGGCAGAGGGGGAGACCCAGTACTTC.

This clonotype was counted a few times. V is TRBV5-6 and J is TRBJ2-2; D uncertain. V lost 6 bases and J lost 0, with 15 bases in between. This CDR3 has 16 amino acids. Germline CDR1 and CDR2: SGHDT and YYEEEE. This chain's CDR3 is CASKIMGSPNTGELFF. CDR3 nucleotides: TGTGCCAGCAAGATCATGGGCAGCCCGAACACCGGGGAGCTGTTTTTT.

The chain joins TRBV20-1 to TRBJ2-2, with D perhaps TRBD1 or TRBD2 (5 bases each). The germline CDR1 and CDR2 sequences are DFQATT and SNEGSKA (reference sequence). The CDR3 covers 12 residues. V was cut by 2 bases and J by 7 bases, with 8 bases left in between. The DNA of the CDR3 is TGCAGTGCTAGATTTGGGGGCGGGGAGCTGTTTTTT. Translating it yields CSARFGGGELFF.

This chain joins TRBV5-1 and TRBJ2-1; the match to TRBD1 covers 7 bases. J gave up 5 bases and V 2 bases, and 4 bases lay outside the gene matches. CDR3 size: 14 residues. Germline V gene sequence: CDR1 SGHRS, CDR2 YFSETQ. The DNA for the CDR3 is TGCGCCAGCAGCTTCGGGACAGCAAACAATGAGCAGTTCTTC. Residues: CASSFGTANNEQFF.

This chain uses TRBV7-9 with TRBJ2-1, with 8 bases lining up with TRBD1. J lost 6 bases, V lost 5 bases, and 6 bases had no gene match. The CDR3 runs 14 residues. Germline CDR1 reads SEHNR; CDR2 reads FQNEAQ (reference sequence). CDR3 region: CASSQGQVGNEQFF. The CDR3 DNA sequence: TGTGCCAGCAGCCAGGGACAGGTGGGCAATGAGCAGTTCTTC.

This clonotype was detected only a few times. This sequence joins TRBV5-1 and TRBJ2-1, with D perhaps TRBD1 or TRBD2 (5 bases each). Germline V CDR1 and CDR2: SGHRS, YFSETQ. Between the trimmed V and J ends, which lost 4 bases and 0 bases, there was a span of 11 bases. The CDR3 loop spans 15 amino acids. The CDR3 nucleotides read TGCGCCAGCAGCGAGGGACGCAGCTCCTACAATGAGCAGTTCTTC. Protein sequence: CASSEGRSSYNEQFF.

In this sample, this clonotype turned up a few times. Compared with germline, one end of the junction differs, possibly owing to a read error. This chain's CDR3 is CASSLVAGELTTF. The DNA of the CDR3 is TGCGCCAGCAGCTTGGTAGCGGGGGAACTAACGACTTTC. The chain employs TRBV5-1 and TRBJ2-7; 9 bases fit TRBD2. This CDR3 contains 13 residues. Germline V gives CDR1 SGHRS, CDR2 YFSETQ.

This clonotype occurred a few times. This chain links TRBV20-1 with TRBJ2-3; the match to TRBD2 covers 9 bases. Germline CDR1 reads DFQATT; CDR2 reads SNEGSKA (reference sequence). This CDR3 is 14 amino acids long. Unmatched junction bases numbered 6, after V lost 5 bases and J lost 3 bases. The CDR3 DNA reads TGCAGTGCTCGACTAGCGGTTCGTACAGATACGCAGTATTTT. It specifies CSARLAVRTDTQYF.

This clonotype came up many times. This rearrangement joins TRBV12-5 to TRBJ2-2, with 8 bases aligning to TRBD2. Germline assignment: CDR1 LGHNT and CDR2 FRNRAP. With 2 bases clipped from V and 5 bases from J, the junction kept 10 bases outside the gene matches. The CDR3 length is 17 residues. CDR3 protein: CASGLSPGSGRTGELFF. The DNA of the CDR3 is TGTGCTAGTGGTTTGTCCCCTGGGAGCGGGAGAACCGGGGAGCTGTTTTTT.

The J gene is TRBJ1-6, the V gene TRBV3-1; D is unclear. V gave up 0 bases and J gave up 2 bases, with 8 bases separating them. Germline V gene sequence: CDR1 LGHDT, CDR2 YNNKEL (reference sequence). The CDR3 is 16 amino acids. CDR3 nucleotides: TGTGCCAGCAGCCAAGATCAGCTCACCTATAATTCACCCCTCCACTTT. Its protein product is CASSQDQLTYNSPLHF.

This clonotype came up many times. The chain carries TRBV7-9 and TRBJ1-1, with D perhaps TRBD1 (6 bases). The CDR3 covers 14 residues. The V gene's germline CDR1 is SEHNR and CDR2 FQNEAQ (reference sequence). Trimming took 3 bases from V and 2 from J, leaving 10 bases between them. CDR3 bases: TGTGCCAGCAGCTTGGGGGCGATTAACACTGAAGCTTTCTTT. This gives the protein CASSLGAINTEAFF.

The chain has TRBV18 and TRBJ1-1, with D uncertain. This CDR3 has 14 residues. V was shortened by 5 bases and J by 0 bases, with 10 bases between the two germline ends. Germline loops: CDR1 KGHSH, CDR2 LQKENI. As DNA, the CDR3 is TGTGCCAGCTCATTGGAGTTTATGAACACTGAAGCTTTCTTT. This encodes CASSLEFMNTEAFF.

Ten or more counts support this clonotype. The rearrangement links TRBV20-1 to TRBJ2-5, with 10 positions matching TRBD2. Germline loops: CDR1 DFQATT, CDR2 SNEGSKA (reference sequence). J gave up 1 base and V 7 bases, and 6 bases lay outside the gene matches. This CDR3 region has 14 residues. CDR3 loop: CSGGRLAGQETQYF. The DNA of the CDR3 is TGCAGTGGAGGAAGACTAGCGGGCCAAGAGACCCAGTACTTC.

This clonotype was seen repeatedly, ten times or more. The chain carries TRBV12-3 or TRBV12-4 and TRBJ1-2, with D possibly being TRBD1 (6 bases). The CDR3 is 12 residues long. V was shortened by 5 bases and J by 8 bases, with 12 bases between the two germline ends. CDR3: CASSQQGYGYTF. DNA for the CDR3: TGTGCCAGCAGTCAACAGGGTTACGGCTACACCTTC.

The V and J genes are TRBV20-1 and TRBJ2-1; 8 bases align to TRBD1. J lost 5 bases, V lost 1 base, and 10 bases had no gene match. The germline V gene has CDR1 DFQATT and CDR2 SNEGSKA (reference sequence). The CDR3 spans 16 residues. DNA for the CDR3: TGCAGTGCTAGAGTGTGGGACAGGACACCCAACAATGAGCAGTTCTTC. This translates into CSARVWDRTPNNEQFF.

The J gene is TRBJ2-3, the V gene TRBV27; D unclear. Germline CDR1 is MNHEY and CDR2 is SMNVEV (reference sequence). There are 15 residues in the CDR3. V was shortened by 2 bases and J by 2 bases, with 11 bases between the two germline ends. The CDR3 reads CASSLIATNTDTQYF. The CDR3 bases are TGTGCCAGCAGTTTAATTGCTACCAACACAGATACGCAGTATTTT.

This sequence joins TRBV7-9 and TRBJ2-2; D is possibly TRBD2 (6 bases). The CDR3 has 14 amino acids. Trimming pared 6 bases from V and 2 bases from J, leaving 10 bases between. The germline gives CDR1 SEHNR, CDR2 FQNEAQ (reference sequence). The chain's CDR3 is CASSRRDNTGELFF. Here the CDR3 DNA reads TGTGCCAGCAGTCGGCGGGACAACACCGGGGAGCTGTTTTTT.

This clonotype was seen more than once but under ten times. The CDR3 here is CASSLSIQEATQYF. Here the CDR3 DNA reads TGTGCCAGCAGCTTAAGCATCCAAGAAGCGACCCAGTACTTC. This rearrangement joins TRBV7-2 to TRBJ2-5; the D is unclear. V shed 2 bases and J shed 7 bases, with 14 bases lying between them. Germline CDR1 reads SGHTA; CDR2 reads FQGNSA. CDR3 length equals 14 residues.

The table lists this clonotype with a few counts. The V and J genes are TRBV10-3 and TRBJ1-5, with D hard to call. The V end lost 11 bases, the J end lost 3 bases, and 11 bases lay between the germline ends. This CDR3 spans 12 amino acids. The V gene's germline CDR1 is ENHRY and CDR2 SYGVKD. CDR3 region: CAVGLDNQPQHF. In DNA, the CDR3 is TGTGCCGTCGGACTGGACAATCAGCCCCAGCATTTT.

V usage is TRBV30 and J usage is TRBJ1-5; D gene uncertain. The germline CDR1 and CDR2 sequences are GTSNPN and SVGIG (reference sequence). V was clipped by 0 bases and J by 8 bases, with 14 bases between them. The CDR3 extends over 14 amino acids. CDR3 sequence reads: CAWSVATTLEPQHF. CDR3 in DNA: TGTGCCTGGAGTGTGGCGACCACCCTAGAGCCCCAGCATTTT.

This clonotype was observed once. The rearrangement uses TRBV20-1 and TRBJ1-1, with D possibly being TRBD1 (6 bases). The CDR3 length is 14 residues. V gave up 0 bases and J gave up 3 bases, with 11 bases separating them. CDR1 and CDR2 from the germline V gene are DFQATT and SNEGSKA (reference sequence). The DNA of the CDR3 is TGCAGTGCTAGAGATATCGGACAGTACACTGAAGCTTTCTTT. It yields the protein CSARDIGQYTEAFF.

This clonotype was seen more than once but under ten times. The chain uses TRBV5-1 and TRBJ2-1, with D possibly being TRBD1 (5 bases). Germline V lookup: CDR1 SGHRS, CDR2 YFSETQ. This CDR3 has 15 residues. Trimming cost V 1 base and J 10 bases, with 18 bases left between them. CDR3 DNA: TGCGCCAGCAGCTTGAGGCAGGGCCAAGCAGGGGAGCAGTTCTTC. This sequence encodes CASSLRQGQAGEQFF.

This clonotype came up once. The chain couples TRBV19 to TRBJ2-2; D gene uncertain. The CDR3 covers 14 residues. Germline CDR1 LNHDA, CDR2 SQIVND (reference sequence). Trimming pared 0 bases from V and 5 bases from J, leaving 7 bases between. Written as DNA, the CDR3 is TGTGCCAGTAGTATAGATTTTGCGACCGGGGAGCTGTTTTTT. Residues: CASSIDFATGELFF.

This clonotype was seen ten or more times. The chain uses TRBV27 and TRBJ2-1, with D possibly matching TRBD1 (6 bases). The CDR3 sequence is 17 residues long. CDR1 MNHEY and CDR2 SMNVEV come from the germline V gene (reference sequence). Trimming pared 2 bases from V and 7 bases from J, leaving 21 bases between. The CDR3 sequence: CASSLGVGQTLTNEQFF. CDR3 sequence (DNA): TGTGCCAGCAGTTTAGGGGTCGGACAGACGCTTACTAATGAGCAGTTCTTC.

V is TRBV5-1 and J is TRBJ2-1; D is unresolved. Deletions cut 2 bases from V and 6 bases from J, with 9 bases between. CDR3 length equals 13 residues. Germline loops: CDR1 SGHRS, CDR2 YFSETQ. The CDR3 here is CASSFLPANEQFF. The CDR3 DNA reads TGCGCCAGCAGCTTTCTCCCCGCCAATGAGCAGTTCTTC.